The TCR beta chain described here comes from a study of CD8 T cells in Susac syndrome. As for the study in general: Clinical remission applied to under ten sequenced Susac syndrome patients, and about six had active disease.

With respect to this clonotype: Its antigen is unidentified.

CD8+ and CD4+ T cells were negatively isolated; TEMRA cells were FACS-enriched. The germline V gene encodes CDR1 MNHEY and CDR2 SVGEGT. V was pared by 0 bases and J by 4 bases, with 12 bases between. This CDR3 spans 15 amino acids. Random-hexamer reverse transcription was applied to about 0.45 to 1 ug RNA. Amplification of TCR beta CDR3 was carried out by immunoSEQ multiplex PCR, which covered 54 Vbeta and 13 Jbeta segments. MiXCR, run by TCRdb on the immunoSEQ multiplex PCR reads, gives a single entry per CDR3 protein. This sample has 75,000 to 95,000 distinct CDR3 sequences, with 90% to 95% found just once. Points from the study as a whole: Peak Susac CD8+ clonal expansion occurred in TEMRA cells and active patients.

This clonotype originated in a human donor with Susac syndrome. Sample: CD8+ T cells from PBMCs. The chain is built from TRBV6-2 or TRBV6-3 and TRBJ1-2; the D is unclear. The CDR3 protein is CASSYSEVSFYGYTF. The CDR3 nucleotides read TGTGCCAGCAGTTACTCGGAGGTCTCCTTCTATGGCTACACCTTC.